This T cell receptor beta chain was retrieved from a study of control samples from healthy donors and cancer patients. Repertoires were generated with immunoSEQ multiplex PCR, while TCRdb's copy carries only in-frame clones and drops some. The sample records roughly 200,000 clones, approximately 95% being singletons. The CDR3 has 17 residues. Trimming cost V 3 bases and J 2 bases; bases outside gene matches: 8. The germline gives CDR1 SGHTA, CDR2 FQGNSA. This chain connects TRBV7-2 to TRBJ2-3; 10 bases are a match to TRBD2. This clonotype originated in a man aged 18-30 years in good health. The sequencing sample was made of blood. In DNA, the CDR3 is TGTGCCAGCAGCTTCTACCTAGCGGGGGAGATCACAGATACGCAGTATTTT. Translated, it gives CASSFYLAGEITDTQYF.